Below, one TCR beta chain is given with its context. Antigen unknown. Germline-derived CDR1 and CDR2 are MNHNS and SASEGT. The CDR3 totals 14 residues. V gave up 2 bases and J gave up 0 bases, with 8 bases separating them. The data were produced by immunoSEQ multiplex PCR, yet TCRdb's version contains in-frame clones alone and is incomplete. The repertoire holds some 28,000 clones, around 52% seen once, with about 5.4% in the top ten. This sample is drawn from a study of cytotoxic CD8 clonotypes in ibrutinib-treated CLL. Study overall: After treatment lasting a median roughly 12 months, range 6 to 36, response samples were collected. Notes on the study in general: The clonality went up when patients responded to ibrutinib and dropped back toward baseline at progression. With treatment, public clonotypes, which were uncommon, either contracted or remained stable.

The chain uses TRBV6-1 and TRBJ2-7; D is ambiguous. The source is a human donor with chronic lymphocytic leukemia. The sample was PBMCs, taken before ibrutinib treatment. The CDR3 DNA reads as TGTGCCAGCAGTGAAATGGTTCGCTCCTACGAGCAGTACTTC. As protein: CASSEMVRSYEQYF.